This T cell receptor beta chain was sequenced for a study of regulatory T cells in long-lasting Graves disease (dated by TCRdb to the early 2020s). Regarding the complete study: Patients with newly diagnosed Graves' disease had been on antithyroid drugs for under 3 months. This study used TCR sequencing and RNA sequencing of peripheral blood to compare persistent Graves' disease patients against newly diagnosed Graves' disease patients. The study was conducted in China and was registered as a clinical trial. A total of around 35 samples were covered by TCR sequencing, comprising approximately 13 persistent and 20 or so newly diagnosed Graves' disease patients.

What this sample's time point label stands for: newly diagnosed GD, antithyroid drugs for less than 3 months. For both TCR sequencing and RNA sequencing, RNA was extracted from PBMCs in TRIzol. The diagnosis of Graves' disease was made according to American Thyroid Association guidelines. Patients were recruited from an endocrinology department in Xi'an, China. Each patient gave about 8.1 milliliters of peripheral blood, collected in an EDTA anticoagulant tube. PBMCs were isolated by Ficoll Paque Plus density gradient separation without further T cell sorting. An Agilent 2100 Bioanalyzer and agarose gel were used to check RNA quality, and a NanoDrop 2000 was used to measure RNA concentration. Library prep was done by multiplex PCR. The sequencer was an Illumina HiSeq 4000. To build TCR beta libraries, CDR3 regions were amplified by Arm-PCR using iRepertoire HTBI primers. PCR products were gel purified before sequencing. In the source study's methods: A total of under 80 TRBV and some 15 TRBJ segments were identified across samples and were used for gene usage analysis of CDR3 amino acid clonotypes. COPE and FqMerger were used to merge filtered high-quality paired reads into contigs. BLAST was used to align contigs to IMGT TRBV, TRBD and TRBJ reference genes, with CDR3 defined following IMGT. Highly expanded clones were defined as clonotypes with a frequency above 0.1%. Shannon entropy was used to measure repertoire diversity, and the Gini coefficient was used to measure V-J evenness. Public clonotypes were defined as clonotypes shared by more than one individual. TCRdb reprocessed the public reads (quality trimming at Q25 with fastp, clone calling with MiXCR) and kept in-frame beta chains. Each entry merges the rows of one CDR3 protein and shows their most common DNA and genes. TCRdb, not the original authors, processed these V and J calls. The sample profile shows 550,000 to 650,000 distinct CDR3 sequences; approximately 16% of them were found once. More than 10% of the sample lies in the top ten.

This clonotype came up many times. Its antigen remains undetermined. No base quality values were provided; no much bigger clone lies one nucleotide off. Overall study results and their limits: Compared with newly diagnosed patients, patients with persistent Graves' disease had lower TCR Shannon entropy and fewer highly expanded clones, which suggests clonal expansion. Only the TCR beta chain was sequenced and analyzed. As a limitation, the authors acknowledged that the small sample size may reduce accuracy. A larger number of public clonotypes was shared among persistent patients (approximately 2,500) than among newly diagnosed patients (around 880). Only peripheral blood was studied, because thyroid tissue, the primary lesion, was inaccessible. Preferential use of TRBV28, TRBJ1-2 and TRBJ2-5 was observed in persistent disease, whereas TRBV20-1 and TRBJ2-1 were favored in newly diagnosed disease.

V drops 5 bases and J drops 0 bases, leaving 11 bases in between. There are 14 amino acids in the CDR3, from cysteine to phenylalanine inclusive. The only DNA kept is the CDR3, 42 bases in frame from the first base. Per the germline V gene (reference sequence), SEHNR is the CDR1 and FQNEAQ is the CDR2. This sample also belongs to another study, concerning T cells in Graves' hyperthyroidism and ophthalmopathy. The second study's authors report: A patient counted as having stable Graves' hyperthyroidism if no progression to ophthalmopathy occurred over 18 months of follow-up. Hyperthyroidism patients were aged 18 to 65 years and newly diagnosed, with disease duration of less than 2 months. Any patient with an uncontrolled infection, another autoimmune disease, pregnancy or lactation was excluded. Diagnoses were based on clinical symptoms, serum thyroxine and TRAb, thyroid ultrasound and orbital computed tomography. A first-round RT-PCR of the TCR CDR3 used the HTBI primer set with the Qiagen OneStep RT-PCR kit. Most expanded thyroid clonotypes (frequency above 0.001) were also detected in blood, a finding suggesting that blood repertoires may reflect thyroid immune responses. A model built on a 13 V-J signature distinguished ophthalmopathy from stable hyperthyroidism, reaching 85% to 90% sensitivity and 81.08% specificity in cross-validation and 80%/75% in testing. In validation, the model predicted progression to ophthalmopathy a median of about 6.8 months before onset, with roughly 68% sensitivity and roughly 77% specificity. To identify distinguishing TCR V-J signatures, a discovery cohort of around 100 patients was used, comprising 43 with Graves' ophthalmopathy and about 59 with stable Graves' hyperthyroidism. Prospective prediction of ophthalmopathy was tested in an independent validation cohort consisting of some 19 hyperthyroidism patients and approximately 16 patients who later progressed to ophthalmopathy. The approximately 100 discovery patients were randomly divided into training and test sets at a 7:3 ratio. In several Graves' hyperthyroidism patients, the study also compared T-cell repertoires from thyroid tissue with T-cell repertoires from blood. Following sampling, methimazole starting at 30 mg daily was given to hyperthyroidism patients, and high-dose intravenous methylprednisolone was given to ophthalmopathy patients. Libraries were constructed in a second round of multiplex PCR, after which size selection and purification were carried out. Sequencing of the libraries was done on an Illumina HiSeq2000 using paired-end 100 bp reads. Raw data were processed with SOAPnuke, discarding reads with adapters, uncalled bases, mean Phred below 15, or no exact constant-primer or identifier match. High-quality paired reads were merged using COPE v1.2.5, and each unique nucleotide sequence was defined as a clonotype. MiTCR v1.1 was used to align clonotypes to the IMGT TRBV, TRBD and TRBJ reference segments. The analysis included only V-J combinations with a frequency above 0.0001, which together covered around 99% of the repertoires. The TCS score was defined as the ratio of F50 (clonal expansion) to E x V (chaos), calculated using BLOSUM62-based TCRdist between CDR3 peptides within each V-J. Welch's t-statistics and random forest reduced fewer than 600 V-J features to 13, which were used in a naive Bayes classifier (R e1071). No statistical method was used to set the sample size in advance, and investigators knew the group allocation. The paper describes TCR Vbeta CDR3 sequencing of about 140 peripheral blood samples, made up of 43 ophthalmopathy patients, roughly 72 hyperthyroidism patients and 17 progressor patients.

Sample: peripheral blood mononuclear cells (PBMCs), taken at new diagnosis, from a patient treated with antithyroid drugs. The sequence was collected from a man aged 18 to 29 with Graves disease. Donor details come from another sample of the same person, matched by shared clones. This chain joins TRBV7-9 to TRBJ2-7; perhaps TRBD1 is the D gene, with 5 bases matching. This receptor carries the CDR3 CASSPVGASYEQYF. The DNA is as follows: TGTGCCAGCAGCCCGGTAGGGGCCTCCTACGAGCAGTACTTC.